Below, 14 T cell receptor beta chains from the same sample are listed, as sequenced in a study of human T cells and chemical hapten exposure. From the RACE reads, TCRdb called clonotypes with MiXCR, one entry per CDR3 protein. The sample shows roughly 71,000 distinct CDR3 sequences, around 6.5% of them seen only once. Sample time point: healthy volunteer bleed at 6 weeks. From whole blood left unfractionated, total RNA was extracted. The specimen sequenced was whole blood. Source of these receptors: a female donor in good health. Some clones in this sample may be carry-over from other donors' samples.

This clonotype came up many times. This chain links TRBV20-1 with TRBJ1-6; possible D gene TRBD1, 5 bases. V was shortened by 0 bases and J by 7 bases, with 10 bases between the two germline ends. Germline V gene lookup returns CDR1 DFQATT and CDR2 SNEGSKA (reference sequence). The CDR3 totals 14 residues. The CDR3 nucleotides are TGCAGTGCTAGAGATCCCTGGGGGAATTCACCCCTCCACTTT. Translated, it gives CSARDPWGNSPLHF.

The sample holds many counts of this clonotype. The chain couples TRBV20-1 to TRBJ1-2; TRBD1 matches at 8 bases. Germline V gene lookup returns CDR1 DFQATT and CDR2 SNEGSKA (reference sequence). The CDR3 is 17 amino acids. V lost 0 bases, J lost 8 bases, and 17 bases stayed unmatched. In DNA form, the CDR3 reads TGCAGTGCTAGAGATCATTTTGACAGGGGATCACTCGGCGGCTACACCTTC. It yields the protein CSARDHFDRGSLGGYTF.

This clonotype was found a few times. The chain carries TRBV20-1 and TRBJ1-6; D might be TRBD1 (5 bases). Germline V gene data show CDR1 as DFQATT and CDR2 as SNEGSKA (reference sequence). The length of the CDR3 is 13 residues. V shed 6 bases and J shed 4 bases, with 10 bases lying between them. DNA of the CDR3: TGCAGTGCCGCGGGACCATATAATTCACCCCTCCACTTT. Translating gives CSAAGPYNSPLHF.

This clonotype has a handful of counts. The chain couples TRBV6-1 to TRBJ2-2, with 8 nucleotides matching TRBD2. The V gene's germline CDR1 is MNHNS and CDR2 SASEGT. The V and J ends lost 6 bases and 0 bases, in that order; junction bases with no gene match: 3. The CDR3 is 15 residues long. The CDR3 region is CASSGRGTNTGELFF. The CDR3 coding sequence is TGTGCCAGCAGCGGGAGGGGGACGAACACCGGGGAGCTGTTTTTT.

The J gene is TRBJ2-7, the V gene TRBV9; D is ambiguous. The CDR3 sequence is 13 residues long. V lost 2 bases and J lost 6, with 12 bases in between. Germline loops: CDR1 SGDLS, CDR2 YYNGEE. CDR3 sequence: CASSVRPGPEQYF. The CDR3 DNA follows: TGTGCCAGCAGCGTGAGGCCGGGCCCCGAGCAGTACTTC.

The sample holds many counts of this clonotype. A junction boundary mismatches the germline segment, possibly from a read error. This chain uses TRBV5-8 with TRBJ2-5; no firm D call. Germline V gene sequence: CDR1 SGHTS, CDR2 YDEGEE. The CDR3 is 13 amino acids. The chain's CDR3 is CASSFKAQGTQYF. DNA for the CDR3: TGTGCCAGCAGCTTTAAGGCCCAAGGGACCCAGTACTTC.

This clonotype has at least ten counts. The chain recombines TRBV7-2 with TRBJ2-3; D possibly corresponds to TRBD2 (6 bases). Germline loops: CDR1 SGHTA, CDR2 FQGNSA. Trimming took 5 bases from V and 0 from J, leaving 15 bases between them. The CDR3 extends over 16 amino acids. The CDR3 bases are TGTGCCAGCAGCCCCCGGGACTCCCGTAGCACAGATACGCAGTATTTT. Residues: CASSPRDSRSTDTQYF.

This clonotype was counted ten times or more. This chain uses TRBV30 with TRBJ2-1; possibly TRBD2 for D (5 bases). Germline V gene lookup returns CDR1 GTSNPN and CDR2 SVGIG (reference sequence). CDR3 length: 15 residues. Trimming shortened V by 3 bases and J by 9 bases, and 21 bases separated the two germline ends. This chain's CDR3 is CAWSPPFRGLGEQFF. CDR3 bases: TGTGCCTGGAGCCCACCATTTCGAGGGTTAGGTGAGCAGTTCTTC.

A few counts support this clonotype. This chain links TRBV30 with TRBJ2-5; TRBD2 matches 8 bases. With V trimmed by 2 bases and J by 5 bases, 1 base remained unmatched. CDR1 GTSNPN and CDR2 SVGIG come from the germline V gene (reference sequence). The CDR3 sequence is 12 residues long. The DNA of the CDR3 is TGTGCCTGGAGTCGACTAGCGGAGACCCAGTACTTC. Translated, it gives CAWSRLAETQYF.

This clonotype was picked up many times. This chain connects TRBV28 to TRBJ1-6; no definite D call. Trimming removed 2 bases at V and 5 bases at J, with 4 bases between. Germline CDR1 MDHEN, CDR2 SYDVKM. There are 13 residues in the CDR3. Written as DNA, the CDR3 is TGTGCCAGCAGTTTAGACGATAATTCACCCCTCCACTTT. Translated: CASSLDDNSPLHF.

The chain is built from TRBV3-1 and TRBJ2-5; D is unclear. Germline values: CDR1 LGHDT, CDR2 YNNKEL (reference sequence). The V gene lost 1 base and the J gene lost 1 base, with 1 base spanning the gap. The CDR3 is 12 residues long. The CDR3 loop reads CASSQAQETQYF. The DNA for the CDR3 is TGTGCCAGCAGCCAAGCCCAAGAGACCCAGTACTTC.

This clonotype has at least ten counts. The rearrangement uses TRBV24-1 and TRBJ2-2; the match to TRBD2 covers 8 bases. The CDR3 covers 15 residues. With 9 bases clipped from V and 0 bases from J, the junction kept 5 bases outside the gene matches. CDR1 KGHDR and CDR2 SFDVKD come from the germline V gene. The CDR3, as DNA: TGTGCCACCGAACCGGGACTAGCGAACACCGGGGAGCTGTTTTTT. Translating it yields CATEPGLANTGELFF.

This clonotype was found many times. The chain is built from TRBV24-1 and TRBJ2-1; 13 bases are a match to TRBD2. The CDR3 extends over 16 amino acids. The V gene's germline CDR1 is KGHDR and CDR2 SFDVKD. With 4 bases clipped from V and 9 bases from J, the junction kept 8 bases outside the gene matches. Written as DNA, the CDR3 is TGTGCCACCAGTGACATACTAGCGGGAGGGAGCAGTGAGCAGTTCTTC. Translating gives CATSDILAGGSSEQFF.

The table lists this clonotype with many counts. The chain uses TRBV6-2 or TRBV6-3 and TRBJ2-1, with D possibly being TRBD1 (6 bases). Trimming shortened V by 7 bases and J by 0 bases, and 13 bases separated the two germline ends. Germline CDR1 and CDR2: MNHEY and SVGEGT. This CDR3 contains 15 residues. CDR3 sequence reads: CASNTDRRSYNEQFF. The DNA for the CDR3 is TGTGCCAGCAATACGGACAGACGCTCCTACAATGAGCAGTTCTTC.